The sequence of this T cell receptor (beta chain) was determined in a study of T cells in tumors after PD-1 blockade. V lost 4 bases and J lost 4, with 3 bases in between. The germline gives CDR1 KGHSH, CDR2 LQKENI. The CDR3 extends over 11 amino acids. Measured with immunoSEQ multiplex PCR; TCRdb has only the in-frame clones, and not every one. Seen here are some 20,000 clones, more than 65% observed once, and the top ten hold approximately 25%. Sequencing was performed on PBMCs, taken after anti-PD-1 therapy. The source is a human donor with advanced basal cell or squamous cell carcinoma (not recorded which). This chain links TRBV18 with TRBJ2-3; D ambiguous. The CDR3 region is CASSLSDTQYF. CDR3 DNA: TGTGCCAGCTCACTTTCAGATACGCAGTATTTT. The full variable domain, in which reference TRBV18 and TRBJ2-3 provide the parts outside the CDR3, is NAGVMQNPRHLVRRRGQEARLRCSPMKGHSHVYWYRQLPEEGLKFMVYLQKENIIDESGMPKERFSAEFPKEGPSILRIQQVVRGDSAAYFCASSLSDTQYFGPGTRLTVL.